This TCR beta chain was retrieved from a study of blood T cell repertoires in COVID-19. There are 14 residues in the CDR3. Germline V gene data show CDR1 as LNHDA and CDR2 as SQIVND (reference sequence). V gave up 3 bases and J gave up 2 bases, with 7 bases separating them. Living in roughly 25 US areas, the participants were between 18 and 89 years of age. Under the authors' procedure: Estimation of nucleated cell counts relied on the amplification of reference gene primers. Profiled with immunoSEQ multiplex PCR; TCRdb holds only in-frame clones, not every one. Clone size and the V and J calls come from that table; the DNA yielded D and trimming. The sample holds about 270,000 clones, approximately 91% seen once.

The clonotype was recovered from a woman aged 40 to 50 with acute COVID-19. Sequenced material: PBMCs or T cells enriched from blood (not recorded which). This chain connects TRBV19 to TRBJ2-2, with a possible D match to TRBD1 (5 bases). CDR3 in DNA: TGTGCCAGTAGTATCCAGGGAAACACCGGGGAGCTGTTTTTT. Amino acid sequence: CASSIQGNTGELFF.